This T cell receptor (beta chain) was captured by sequencing in a study of T cell repertoires in aging, cancer and after chemotherapy. Across the study: Paired samples before and after chemotherapy came from glioblastoma patients receiving temozolomide-based therapy.

TRB rearrangements spanning V, D and J were amplified using mixed TRB-A/B primers. TCRdb recomputed calls from the multiplex PCR reads with MiXCR, one row per CDR3 protein. This sample has approximately 1,600 distinct CDR3 sequences, with approximately 23% found just once. In germline, CDR1 is MNHEY, CDR2 SVGEGT. The germline V and J ends were trimmed by 0 bases and 3 bases, with 15 bases remaining between them. CDR3 size: 17 residues. TCR beta rearrangements were amplified from peripheral blood genomic DNA. Within the sample, this clonotype is medium-sized. What it binds is unknown. The study, taken as a whole, reports: Age-matched healthy donors had significantly more diverse, less clonal blood TCR repertoires than untreated cancer patients.

The V call is TRBV6-2 or TRBV6-3, the J call TRBJ1-5; D gene ambiguous. The specimen was blood. The sequence came from a human donor with a solid tumor. The CDR3 protein is CASSYSSQKLINQPQHF. The DNA for the CDR3 is TGTGCCAGCAGTTACTCGAGCCAGAAACTTATCAATCAGCCCCAGCATTTT.